What follows describes a single TCR beta chain. TCRdb's table, derived via immunoSEQ multiplex PCR, lists solely in-frame clones and lacks some. The repertoire holds 77,000 or so clones, with less than 95% as singletons. This specimen belongs to a study of T cell responses to AZD1222 COVID-19 vaccine. The CDR3 is made up of 13 amino acids. V lost 6 bases, J lost 7 bases, and 16 bases lay in between. From germline, CDR1 is MNHEY and CDR2 SVGAGI. The sequence was collected from an adult who received the AZD1222 COVID-19 vaccine. The sample here was peripheral blood, taken 28 days after the second AZD1222 dose. The V and J genes are TRBV6-5 and TRBJ2-7, with D perhaps being TRBD1 or TRBD2 (5 bases each). The CDR3 protein is CASSFRDLPEQYF. CDR3 in DNA: TGTGCCAGCAGCTTCCGGGACCTACCAGAGCAGTACTTC.